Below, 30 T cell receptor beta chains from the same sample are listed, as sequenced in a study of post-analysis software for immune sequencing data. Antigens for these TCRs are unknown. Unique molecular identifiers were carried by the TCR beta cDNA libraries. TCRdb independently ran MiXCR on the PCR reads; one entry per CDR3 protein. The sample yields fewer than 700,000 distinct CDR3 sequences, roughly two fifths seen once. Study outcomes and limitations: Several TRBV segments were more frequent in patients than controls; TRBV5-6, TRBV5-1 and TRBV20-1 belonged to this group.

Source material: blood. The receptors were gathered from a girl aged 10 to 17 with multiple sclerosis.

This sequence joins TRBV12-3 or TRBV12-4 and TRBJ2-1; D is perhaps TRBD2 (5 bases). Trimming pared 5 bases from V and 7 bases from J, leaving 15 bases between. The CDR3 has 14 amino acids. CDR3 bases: TGTGCCAGCAGTCTGGTAACAGCGGCAAATGAGCAGTTCTTC. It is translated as CASSLVTAANEQFF.

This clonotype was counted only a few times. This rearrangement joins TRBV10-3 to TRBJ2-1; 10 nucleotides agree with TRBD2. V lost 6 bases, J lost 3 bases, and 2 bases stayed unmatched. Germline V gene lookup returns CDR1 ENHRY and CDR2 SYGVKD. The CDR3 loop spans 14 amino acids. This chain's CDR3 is CAIRPSGGYNEQFF. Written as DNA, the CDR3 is TGTGCCATCAGACCTAGCGGGGGCTACAATGAGCAGTTCTTC.

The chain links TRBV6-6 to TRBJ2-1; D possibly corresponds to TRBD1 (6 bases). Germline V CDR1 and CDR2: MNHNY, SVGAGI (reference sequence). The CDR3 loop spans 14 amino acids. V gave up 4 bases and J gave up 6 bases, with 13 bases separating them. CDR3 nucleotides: TGTGCCAGCAGTTTAACAGGGATAGGCAATGAGCAGTTCTTC. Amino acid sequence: CASSLTGIGNEQFF.

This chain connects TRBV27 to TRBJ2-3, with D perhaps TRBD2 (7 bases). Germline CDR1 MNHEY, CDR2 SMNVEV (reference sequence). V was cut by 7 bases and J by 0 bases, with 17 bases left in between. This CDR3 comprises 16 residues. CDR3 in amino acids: CASMAGAFISTDTQYF. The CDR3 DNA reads TGTGCCAGCATGGCGGGGGCCTTTATTAGCACAGATACGCAGTATTTT.

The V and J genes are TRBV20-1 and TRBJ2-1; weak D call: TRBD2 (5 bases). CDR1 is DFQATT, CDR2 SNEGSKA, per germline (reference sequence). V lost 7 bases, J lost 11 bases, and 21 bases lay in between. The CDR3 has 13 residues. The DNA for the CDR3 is TGCAGTGTCAAAGCCGAGCCGACGGGAAAGCAGTTCTTC. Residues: CSVKAEPTGKQFF.

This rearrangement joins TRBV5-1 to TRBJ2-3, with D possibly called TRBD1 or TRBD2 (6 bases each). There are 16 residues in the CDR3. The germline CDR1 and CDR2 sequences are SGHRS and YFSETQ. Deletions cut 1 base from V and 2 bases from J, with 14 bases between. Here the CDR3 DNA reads TGCGCCAGCAGCTTGAGGGCGGGACAAGACACAGATACGCAGTATTTT. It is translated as CASSLRAGQDTDTQYF.

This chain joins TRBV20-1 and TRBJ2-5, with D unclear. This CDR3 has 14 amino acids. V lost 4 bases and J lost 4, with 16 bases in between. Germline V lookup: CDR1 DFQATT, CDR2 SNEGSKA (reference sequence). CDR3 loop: CSAKGGDSLETQYF. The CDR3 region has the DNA TGCAGTGCTAAGGGCGGTGATTCCTTAGAGACCCAGTACTTC.

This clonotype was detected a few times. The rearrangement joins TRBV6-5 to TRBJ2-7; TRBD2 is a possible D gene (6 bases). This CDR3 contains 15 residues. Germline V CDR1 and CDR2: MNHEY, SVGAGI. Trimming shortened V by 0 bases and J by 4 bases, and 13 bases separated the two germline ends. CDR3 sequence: CASSYSGLPGYEQYF. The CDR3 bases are TGTGCCAGCAGTTACTCGGGACTCCCCGGGTACGAGCAGTACTTC.

The CDR3, as DNA: TGTGCCAGCAGCAAAAGGCGTTTAGCCCGGGACAACCTGAACCTTTCCTACGAGCAGTACTTC. Its translation is CASSKRRLARDNLNLSYEQYF. The V and J genes are TRBV21-1 and TRBJ2-7; the table names TRBD1, a call not compared with the DNA. TRBV21-1 constitutes a pseudogene. The CDR3 is 21 residues long.

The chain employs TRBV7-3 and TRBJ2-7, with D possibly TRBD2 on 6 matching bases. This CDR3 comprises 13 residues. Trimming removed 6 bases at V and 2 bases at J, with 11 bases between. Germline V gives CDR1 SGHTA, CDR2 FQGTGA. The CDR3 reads CASSHTGAYEQYF. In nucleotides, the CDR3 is TGTGCCAGCAGTCATACGGGGGCCTACGAGCAGTACTTC.

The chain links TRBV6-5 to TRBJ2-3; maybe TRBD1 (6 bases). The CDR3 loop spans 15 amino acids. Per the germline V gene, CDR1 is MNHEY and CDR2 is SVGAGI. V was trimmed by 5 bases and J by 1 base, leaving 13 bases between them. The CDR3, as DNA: TGTGCCAGCAGTCGACAGGTCGGAGGCACAGATACGCAGTATTTT. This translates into CASSRQVGGTDTQYF.

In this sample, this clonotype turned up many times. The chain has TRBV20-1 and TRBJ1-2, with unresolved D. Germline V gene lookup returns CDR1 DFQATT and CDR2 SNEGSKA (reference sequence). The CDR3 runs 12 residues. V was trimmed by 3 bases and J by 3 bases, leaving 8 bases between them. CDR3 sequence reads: CSARIGDYGYTF. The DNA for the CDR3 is TGCAGTGCTAGGATAGGAGACTATGGCTACACCTTC.

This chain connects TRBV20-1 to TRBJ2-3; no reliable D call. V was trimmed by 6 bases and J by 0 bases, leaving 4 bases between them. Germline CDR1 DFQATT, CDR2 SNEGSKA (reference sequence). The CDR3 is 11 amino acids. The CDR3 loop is CSAFSTDTQYF. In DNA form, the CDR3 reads TGCAGTGCCTTCAGCACAGATACGCAGTATTTT.

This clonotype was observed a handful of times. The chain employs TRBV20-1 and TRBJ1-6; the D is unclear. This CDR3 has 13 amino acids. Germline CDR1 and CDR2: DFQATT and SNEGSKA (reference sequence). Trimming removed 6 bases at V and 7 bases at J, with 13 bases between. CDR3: CSALRDPNSPLHF. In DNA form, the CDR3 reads TGCAGTGCGCTCAGAGACCCCAATTCACCCCTCCACTTT.

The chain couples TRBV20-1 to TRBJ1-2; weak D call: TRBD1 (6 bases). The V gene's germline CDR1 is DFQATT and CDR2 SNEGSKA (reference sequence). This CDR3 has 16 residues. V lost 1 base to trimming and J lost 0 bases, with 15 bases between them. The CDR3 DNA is TGCAGTGCTAGAGTCAGTGGACAGCAAGCTAACTATGGCTACACCTTC. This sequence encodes CSARVSGQQANYGYTF.

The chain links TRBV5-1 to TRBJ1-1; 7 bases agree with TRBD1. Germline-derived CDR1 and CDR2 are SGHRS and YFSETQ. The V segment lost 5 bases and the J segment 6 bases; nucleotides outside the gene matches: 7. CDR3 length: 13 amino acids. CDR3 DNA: TGCGCCAGCAGGCTACAGGGGAGGGCTGAAGCTTTCTTT. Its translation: CASRLQGRAEAFF.

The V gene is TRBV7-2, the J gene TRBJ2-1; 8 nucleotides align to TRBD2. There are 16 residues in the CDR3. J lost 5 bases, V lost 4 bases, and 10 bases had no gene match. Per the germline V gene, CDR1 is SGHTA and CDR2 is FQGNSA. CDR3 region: CASSSRGAREDNEQFF. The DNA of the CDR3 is TGTGCCAGCAGCTCCCGGGGAGCGCGGGAGGACAATGAGCAGTTCTTC.

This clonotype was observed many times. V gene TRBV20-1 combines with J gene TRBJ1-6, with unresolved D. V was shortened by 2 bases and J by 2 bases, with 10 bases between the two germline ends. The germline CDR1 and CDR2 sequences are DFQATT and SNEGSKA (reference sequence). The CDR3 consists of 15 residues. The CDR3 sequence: CSARSGPTYNSPLHF. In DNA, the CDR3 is TGCAGTGCTAGATCCGGACCGACCTATAATTCACCCCTCCACTTT.

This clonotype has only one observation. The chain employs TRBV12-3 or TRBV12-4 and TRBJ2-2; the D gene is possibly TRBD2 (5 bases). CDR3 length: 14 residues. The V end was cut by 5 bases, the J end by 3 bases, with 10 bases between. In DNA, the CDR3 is TGTGCCAGCAGTCCCCCGAGGGACACCGGGGAGCTGTTTTTT. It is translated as CASSPPRDTGELFF.

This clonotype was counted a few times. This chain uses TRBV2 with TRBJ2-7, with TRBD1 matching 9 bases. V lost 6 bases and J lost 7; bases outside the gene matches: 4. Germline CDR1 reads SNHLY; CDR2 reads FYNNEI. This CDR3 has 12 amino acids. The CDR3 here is CASRQGAGEQYF. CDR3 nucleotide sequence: TGTGCCAGCAGACAGGGGGCTGGAGAGCAGTACTTC.

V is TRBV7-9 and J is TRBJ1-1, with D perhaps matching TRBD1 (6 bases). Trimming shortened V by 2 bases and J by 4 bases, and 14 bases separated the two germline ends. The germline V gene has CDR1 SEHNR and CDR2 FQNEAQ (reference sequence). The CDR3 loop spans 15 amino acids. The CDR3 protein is CASSLRAGESTEAFF. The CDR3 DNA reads TGTGCCAGCAGCTTAAGGGCAGGGGAGAGCACTGAAGCTTTCTTT.

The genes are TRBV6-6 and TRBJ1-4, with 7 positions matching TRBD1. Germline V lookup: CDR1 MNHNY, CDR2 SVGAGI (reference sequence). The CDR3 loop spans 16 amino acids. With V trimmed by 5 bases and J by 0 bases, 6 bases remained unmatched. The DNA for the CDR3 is TGTGCCAGCAGTAGCGGACAGGAGGCAACTAATGAAAAACTGTTTTTT. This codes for CASSSGQEATNEKLFF.

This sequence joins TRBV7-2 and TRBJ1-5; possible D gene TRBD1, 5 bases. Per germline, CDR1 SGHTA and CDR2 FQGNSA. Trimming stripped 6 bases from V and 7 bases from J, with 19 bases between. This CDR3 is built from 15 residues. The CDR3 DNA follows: TGTGCCAGCAGAGGGGCCGGAGGGGTAGGCCAGCCCCAGCATTTT. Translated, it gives CASRGAGGVGQPQHF.

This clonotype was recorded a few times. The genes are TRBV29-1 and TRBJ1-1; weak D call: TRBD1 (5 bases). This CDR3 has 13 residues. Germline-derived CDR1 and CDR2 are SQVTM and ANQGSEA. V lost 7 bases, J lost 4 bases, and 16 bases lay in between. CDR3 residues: CSAAGGVPTEAFF. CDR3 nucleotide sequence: TGCAGCGCCGCGGGGGGGGTTCCCACTGAAGCTTTCTTT.

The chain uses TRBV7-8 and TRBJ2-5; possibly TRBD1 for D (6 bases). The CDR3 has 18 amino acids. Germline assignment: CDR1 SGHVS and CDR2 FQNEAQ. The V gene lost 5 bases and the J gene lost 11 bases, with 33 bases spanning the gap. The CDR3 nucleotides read TGTGCCAGCAGCCAAGGAGCAGGGGACCTGCTTCGGATTCGACGGCAGTACTTC. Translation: CASSQGAGDLLRIRRQYF.

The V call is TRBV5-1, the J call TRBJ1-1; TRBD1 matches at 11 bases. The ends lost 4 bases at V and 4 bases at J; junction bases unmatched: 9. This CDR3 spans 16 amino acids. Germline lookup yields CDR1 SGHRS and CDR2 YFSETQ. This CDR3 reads CASSPTRTGGGTEAFF. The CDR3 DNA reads TGCGCCAGCAGCCCGACCCGGACAGGGGGCGGCACTGAAGCTTTCTTT.

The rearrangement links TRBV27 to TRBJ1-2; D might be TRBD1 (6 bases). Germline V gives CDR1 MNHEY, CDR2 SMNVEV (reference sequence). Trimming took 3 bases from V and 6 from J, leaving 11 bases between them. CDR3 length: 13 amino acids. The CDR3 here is CASSLLGAHGYTF. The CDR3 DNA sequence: TGTGCCAGCAGTTTGCTGGGGGCGCATGGCTACACCTTC.

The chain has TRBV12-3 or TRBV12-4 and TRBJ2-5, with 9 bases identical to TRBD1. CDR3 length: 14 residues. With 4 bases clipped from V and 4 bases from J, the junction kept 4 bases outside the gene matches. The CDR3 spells CASSSRQGGETQYF. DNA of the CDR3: TGTGCCAGCAGTTCACGACAGGGGGGAGAGACCCAGTACTTC.

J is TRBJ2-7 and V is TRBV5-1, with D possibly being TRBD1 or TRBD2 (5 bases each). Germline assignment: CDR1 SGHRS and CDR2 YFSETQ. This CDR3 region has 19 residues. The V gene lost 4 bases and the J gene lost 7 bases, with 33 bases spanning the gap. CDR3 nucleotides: TGCGCCAGCAGCATCGCTCGGTTCTTCGGAAACAGGCAGCCGGGAGAGCAGTACTTC. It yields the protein CASSIARFFGNRQPGEQYF.

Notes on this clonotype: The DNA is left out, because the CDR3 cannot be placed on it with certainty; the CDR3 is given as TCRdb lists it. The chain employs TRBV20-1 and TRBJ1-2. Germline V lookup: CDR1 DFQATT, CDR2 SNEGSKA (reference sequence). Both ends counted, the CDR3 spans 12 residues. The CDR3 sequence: CSARVGVYGCTF.